This T cell receptor (beta chain) was sequenced during a study of cytomegalovirus exposure and HLA in healthy donors. In germline, CDR1 is LNHDA, CDR2 SQIVND (reference sequence). Trimming removed 4 bases at V and 4 bases at J, with 12 bases between. This CDR3 comprises 14 residues. Only in-frame clones appear in the TCRdb table, and some are missing; sequencing was by immunoSEQ multiplex PCR. The sample includes fewer than 65,000 clones, approximately 89% of them seen just once. Study-level findings and limits: First-cohort TCR clusters tended to co-occur in the 95 to 150 validation repertoires, a later analysis found.

To note about this clone: Its antigen is undetermined.

The source material was PBMCs. The genes are TRBV19 and TRBJ2-3; D is possibly TRBD1 (5 bases). The sequence came from a woman aged 18-30 years in good health and CMV-seronegative. The CDR3 sequence: CASSTQGGADTQYF. The CDR3 coding sequence is TGTGCCAGTAGTACCCAGGGTGGGGCAGATACGCAGTATTTT.